Included here is one T cell receptor beta chain sequence, with context. As yet, its antigen is unknown. The CDR3 consists of 13 residues. The germline gives CDR1 ENHRY, CDR2 SYGVKD. Trimming removed 2 bases at V and 1 base at J, with 5 bases between. The record originates from a study of T cell repertoires in cytomegalovirus infection. As for the study in general: CMV epitopes used comprised recently identified HLA-C-restricted ones and well-studied HLA-B-restricted ones. Public signatures in TCR beta pointed to CMV infection and matching HLA type. Broader study findings: There were HLA-C-restricted CMV-specific TCR beta clonotypes dominating the ex vivo response. Accumulated public TCR beta family frequency recognized individuals carrying CMV together with the relevant HLA.

TCRdb re-analysed the reads in MiXCR, keeping a single row per CDR3 protein. The table has about 920,000 distinct CDR3 sequences, about 33% seen once. The sequencing here drew on cultured CD8+ T cells from PBMCs, taken from culture after CMV antigen stimulation. This receptor was taken from a human donor in good health (CMV status not recorded). Some clones in this sample may be carry-over from other donors' samples. The chain has TRBV10-3 and TRBJ2-5; D remains ambiguous. CDR3 sequence: CAISEISQETQYF. CDR3 bases: TGTGCCATCAGTGAGATTAGCCAAGAGACCCAGTACTTC.